The rows below give T cell receptor beta chains drawn from one sample of a study of control samples from healthy donors and cancer patients. Sequencing was performed with immunoSEQ multiplex PCR; in TCRdb, only in-frame clones are kept and a portion is missing. The sample gives some 150,000 clones, 90% to 95% of which show up once; about an eighth is in the top ten. Sequencing used blood. These receptors were collected from a middle-aged man in good health. Each CDR3 is given with its conserved first and last residue. The D gene is left open where the match is weak. Where a row states a size, it is once, few, many or the class of an expanded clone; other rows omit it.

TGTGCCAGCAGCTCTACAGGGGGACGCGAGCAGTACTTC CASSSTGGREQYF TRBJ2-7 TRBV7-9 TRBD1 .
TGTGCCAGCAGCCAAAAGGCGGGCTGCTGCACAGATACGCAGTATTTT CASSQKAGCCTDTQYF TRBJ2-3 TRBV3-1/TRBV3-2 . .
TGCGCCAGCAGTCCGACAGGGGGTTCCAGCTCCTACAATGAGCAGTTCTTC CASSPTGGSSSYNEQFF TRBJ2-1 TRBV4-3 TRBD1 .
TGTGCCAGCAGCGTAGAGGAACGGCGGGAGCAGTACTTC CASSVEERREQYF TRBJ2-7 TRBV9 . .
TGTGCCAGCAGCGAAGACCGCCTCCAGGGAAAAGGCTACACCTTC CASSEDRLQGKGYTF TRBJ1-2 TRBV7-9 . .
TGTGCCAGCACCCTTTTGACAGTATTCGCTCAGCCCCAGCATTTT CASTLLTVFAQPQHF TRBJ1-5 TRBV7-9 . .
TGTGCCAGCAGCCCTAGGGCCGGGGGCGGCCTATACTACGAGCAGTACTTC CASSPRAGGGLYYEQYF TRBJ2-7 TRBV9 . .
TGCGCCAGCAGCTTGGCGACTAGCGGACAAGAGACCCAGTACTTC CASSLATSGQETQYF TRBJ2-5 TRBV5-1 TRBD2 .
TGTGCCATAGGGTACTTTCCGTATGGCTACACCTTC CAIGYFPYGYTF TRBJ1-2 TRBV6-5 . .
TGTGCCACCAGTGAGACCCCCGGGACAGGGAGTGGGGTTCAGGCGTCGGCGGGCTACACCTTC CATSETPGTGSGVQASAGYTF TRBJ1-2 TRBV24-1 TRBD1 .
TGTGCCAGCAGCGTCCGGACAGAACAGAACACTGAAGCTTTCTTT CASSVRTEQNTEAFF TRBJ1-1 TRBV9 . .
TGTGCCAGCAGCAACCGGGGAGACCTACAAGAGACCCAGTACTTC CASSNRGDLQETQYF TRBJ2-5 TRBV11-2 . .
TGTGCCAGCAGTTTATCGAGGCAGGGGTTGCCCTACGAGCAGTACTTC CASSLSRQGLPYEQYF TRBJ2-7 TRBV27 . .
TGTGCCAGCAGCTTATTTACAGGGCCTAACAATGAGCAGTTCTTC CASSLFTGPNNEQFF TRBJ2-1 TRBV11-2 . .
TGTGCCAGCAGCAAAGAAAACGAGCAGTACTTC CASSKENEQYF TRBJ2-7 TRBV21-1 . .
TGCGCCAGCAGCTTGGCGGGGTCGGGGGAGACCCAGTACTTC CASSLAGSGETQYF TRBJ2-5 TRBV5-1 . .
TGTGCCAGCAGTGAAGCGGGCAGGGTTCAGCCCCAGCATTTT CASSEAGRVQPQHF TRBJ1-5 TRBV6-1 . .
TGTGCCAGCTCACCATCTCGGACCCCCTATGGCTACACCTTC CASSPSRTPYGYTF TRBJ1-2 TRBV18 . .
TGTGCCAGCAGTTACTCGAAAGATCGGGGCTACACCTTC CASSYSKDRGYTF TRBJ1-2 TRBV6-5 . .
TGTGCCAGCAGTGAAGGGGGGAGAGGGCCAGATACGCAGTATTTT CASSEGGRGPDTQYF TRBJ2-3 TRBV6-1 . .
TGTGCCAGCAAAACCGGGACTAGCGGCTACAATGAGCAGTTCTTC CASKTGTSGYNEQFF TRBJ2-1 TRBV2 TRBD2 .
TGCGCCAGCAGAGGTACGGGACAACCGAACACTGAAGCTTTCTTT CASRGTGQPNTEAFF TRBJ1-1 TRBV5-1 . .
TGTGCCAGCAGCCCCCAGGGACAGCGGAACACTGAAGCTTTCTTT CASSPQGQRNTEAFF TRBJ1-1 TRBV11-2 TRBD1 .
TGTGCCAACCGCACAGATACGCAGTATTTT CANRTDTQYF TRBJ2-3 TRBV27 . .
TGTGCCAGCAGCGCGATTTTTACAGGGGGCCCCTACGAGCAGTACTTC CASSAIFTGGPYEQYF TRBJ2-7 TRBV11-2 TRBD1 .
TGCAGTGCTAGTCGGGGACGCACTGAAGCTTTCTTT CSASRGRTEAFF TRBJ1-1 TRBV20-1 . .
TGTGCCAGCAGCTTGGGACATTCTGCTTCCTACAATGAGCAGTTCTTC CASSLGHSASYNEQFF TRBJ2-1 TRBV5-6 . .
TGTGCCAGCAGTTCTGACTTTCATGAGCAGTTCTTC CASSSDFHEQFF TRBJ2-1 TRBV6-5 . .
TGCGCCAGCAGCCAACCGGGGACAGGGAAATATAGGGGCTACACCTTC CASSQPGTGKYRGYTF TRBJ1-2 TRBV4-1 TRBD1 .
TGTGCCAGCGCCAAGGCAGGGGGCACAGATACGCAGTATTTT CASAKAGGTDTQYF TRBJ2-3 TRBV6-4 . .
TGTGCCAGCAGCTTAGGACCAACGAAATATGGGGTCACTGAAGCTTTCTTT CASSLGPTKYGVTEAFF TRBJ1-1 TRBV11-2 . .
TGTGCCAGCAGGGCAAGGGAATCCTACGAGCAGTACTTC CASRARESYEQYF TRBJ2-7 TRBV12-3/TRBV12-4 . .
TGTGCCAGCAGCTTAGTAGGCTCACAGGGGAGGGCTCTAGCGGGCACTGAAGCTTTCTTT CASSLVGSQGRALAGTEAFF TRBJ1-1 TRBV7-8 TRBD1 .
TGTGCCAGCAGGGCGACAGGAAACTATAATTCACCCCTCCACTTT CASRATGNYNSPLHF TRBJ1-6 TRBV6-6 . once
TGCGCCAGCACCAGGGAAGGGGTTGCTAATGAAAAACTGTTTTTT CASTREGVANEKLFF TRBJ1-4 TRBV5-1 . .
TGTGCCAGCAGCGGGCCCCGAGCTAACTATGGCTACACCTTC CASSGPRANYGYTF TRBJ1-2 TRBV21-1 . .
TGTGCCAGCAGCTTAGGAGGCGGCTACTCCTACGAGCAGTACTTC CASSLGGGYSYEQYF TRBJ2-7 TRBV11-2 . .